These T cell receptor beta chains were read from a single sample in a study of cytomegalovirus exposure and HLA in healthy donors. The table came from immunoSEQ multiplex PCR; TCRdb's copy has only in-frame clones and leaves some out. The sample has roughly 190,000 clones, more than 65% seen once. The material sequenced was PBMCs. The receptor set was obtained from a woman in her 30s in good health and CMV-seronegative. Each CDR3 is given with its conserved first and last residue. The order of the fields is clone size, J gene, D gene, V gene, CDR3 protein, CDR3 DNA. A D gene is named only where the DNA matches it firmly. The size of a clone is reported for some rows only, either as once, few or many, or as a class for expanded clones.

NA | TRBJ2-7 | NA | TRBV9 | CASSVYPTGSRLSYEQYF | TGTGCCAGCAGCGTATATCCTACCGGGTCTCGGCTCTCGTACGAGCAGTACTTC
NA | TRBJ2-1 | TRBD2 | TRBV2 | CASPPESSVGSGAHNEQFF | TGTGCCAGCCCGCCGGAATCGTCAGTTGGTAGCGGGGCTCACAATGAGCAGTTCTTC
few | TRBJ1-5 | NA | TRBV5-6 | CASSQGRVWQPQHF | TGTGCCAGCAGCCAAGGGAGGGTCTGGCAGCCCCAGCATTTT
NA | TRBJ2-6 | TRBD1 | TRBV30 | CAERSGTGGLGGANVLTF | TGTGCAGAGAGATCCGGGACAGGGGGCTTGGGTGGGGCCAACGTCCTGACTTTC
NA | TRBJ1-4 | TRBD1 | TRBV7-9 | CASSLRTGENEKLFF | TGTGCCAGCAGCTTAAGGACAGGAGAGAATGAAAAACTGTTTTTT
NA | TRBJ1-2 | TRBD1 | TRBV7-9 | CSSSLATPGTGDYYGYTF | TGTTCCAGCAGCTTAGCGACCCCCGGGACAGGGGACTACTATGGCTACACCTTC
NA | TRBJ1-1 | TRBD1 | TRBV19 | CASRMSGTDTEAFF | TGTGCCAGTAGGATGTCCGGGACAGACACTGAAGCTTTCTTT
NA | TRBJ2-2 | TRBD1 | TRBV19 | CASRDREAGELFF | TGTGCCAGCCGGGACAGGGAAGCCGGGGAGCTGTTTTTT
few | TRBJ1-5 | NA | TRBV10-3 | CAISESWGGDQPQHF | TGTGCCATCAGTGAGTCATGGGGAGGGGATCAGCCCCAGCATTTT
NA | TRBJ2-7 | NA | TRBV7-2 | CASSSLASVLYEQYF | TGTGCCAGCAGCTCCTTGGCCAGCGTCCTCTACGAGCAGTACTTC
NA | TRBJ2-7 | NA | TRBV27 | CASSLHGHGGFEQYF | TGTGCCAGCAGTTTACACGGCCATGGGGGCTTCGAGCAGTACTTC
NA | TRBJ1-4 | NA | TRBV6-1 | CASYKGRATNEKLFF | TGTGCCAGCTACAAAGGGAGGGCAACTAATGAAAAACTGTTTTTT
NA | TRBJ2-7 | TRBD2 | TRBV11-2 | CASRTTSGTYEQYF | TGTGCCAGCAGGACGACTAGCGGAACCTACGAGCAGTACTTC
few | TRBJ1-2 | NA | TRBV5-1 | CASSLVVGSGYTF | TGCGCCAGCAGCTTGGTGGTAGGGAGTGGCTACACCTTC
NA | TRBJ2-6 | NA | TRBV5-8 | CASSLWQTGANVLTF | TGTGCCAGCAGCTTGTGGCAAACTGGGGCCAACGTCCTGACTTTC
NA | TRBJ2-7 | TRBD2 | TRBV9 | CASSAGLAASYEQYF | TGTGCCAGCAGCGCCGGACTAGCGGCATCCTACGAGCAGTACTTC
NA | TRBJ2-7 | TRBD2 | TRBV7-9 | CASSLGGTSWGNEQYF | TGTGCCAGCAGCTTAGGGGGGACTAGCTGGGGGAACGAGCAGTACTTC
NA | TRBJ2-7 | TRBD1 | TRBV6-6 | CASSYDRGDEQYF | TGTGCCAGCAGTTATGACAGGGGGGACGAGCAGTACTTC
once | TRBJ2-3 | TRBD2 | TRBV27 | CASSTGLAGDHTQYF | TGTGCCAGCAGTACGGGACTAGCGGGAGACCATACGCAGTATTTT
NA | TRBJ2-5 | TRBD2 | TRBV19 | CASRIAGGQETQYF | TGTGCCAGTAGGATCGCGGGGGGGCAAGAGACCCAGTACTTC
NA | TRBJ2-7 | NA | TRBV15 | CATSRGRGYEQYF | TGTGCCACCAGCAGAGGCAGGGGATACGAGCAGTACTTC
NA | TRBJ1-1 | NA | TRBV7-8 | CASSFEVNTEAFF | TGTGCCAGCAGCTTCGAGGTTAACACTGAAGCTTTCTTT
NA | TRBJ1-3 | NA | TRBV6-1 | CASSEFMGRATFGSGNTIYF | TGTGCCAGCAGTGAATTTATGGGCAGAGCTACGTTTGGCTCTGGAAACACCATATATTTT
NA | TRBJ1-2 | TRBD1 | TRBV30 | CAWKPGTGVIYGYTF | TGTGCCTGGAAGCCAGGGACAGGGGTTATCTATGGCTACACCTTC
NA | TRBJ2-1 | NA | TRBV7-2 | CASSLVLQRNAYNEQFF | TGTGCCAGCAGCTTAGTGCTCCAGCGGAACGCCTACAATGAGCAGTTCTTC
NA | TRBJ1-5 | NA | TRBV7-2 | CASSLSWGRGGQPQHF | TGTGCCAGCAGCTTAAGCTGGGGCAGGGGAGGGCAGCCCCAGCATTTT
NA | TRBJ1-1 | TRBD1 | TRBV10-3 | CAIRTGTGGASAFF | TGTGCCATCAGGACCGGGACAGGGGGCGCTTCGGCTTTCTTT
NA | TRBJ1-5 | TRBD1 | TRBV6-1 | CASSRDRVQPQHF | TGTGCCAGCAGTAGGGACAGGGTGCAGCCCCAGCATTTT
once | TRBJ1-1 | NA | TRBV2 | CASRALSQGNTEAFF | TGTGCCAGCAGAGCACTCTCACAGGGGAACACTGAAGCTTTCTTT
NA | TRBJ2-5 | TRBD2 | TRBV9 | CASSPGAGGLLFETQYF | TGTGCCAGCAGCCCCGGGGCGGGAGGTCTCCTATTCGAGACCCAGTACTTC
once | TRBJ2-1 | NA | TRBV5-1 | CASSSTEFHYNEQFF | TGCGCCAGCTCCTCGACAGAATTCCACTACAATGAGCAGTTCTTC
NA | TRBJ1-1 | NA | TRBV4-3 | CASSGVAGTEAFF | TGCGCCAGCAGCGGTGTCGCCGGCACTGAAGCTTTCTTT
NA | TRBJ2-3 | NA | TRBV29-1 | CSVLGQMTSSTDTQYF | TGCAGCGTTCTCGGACAGATGACATCTAGCACAGATACGCAGTATTTT
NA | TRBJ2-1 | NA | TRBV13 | CASSREYNEQFF | TGTGCCAGCAGCCGAGAGTACAATGAGCAGTTCTTC
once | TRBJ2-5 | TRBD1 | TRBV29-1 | CSVGSGQLLETQYF | TGCAGCGTTGGATCGGGACAGCTTCTTGAGACCCAGTACTTC
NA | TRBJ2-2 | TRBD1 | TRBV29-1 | CSVEIWGQENTGELFF | TGCAGCGTTGAAATTTGGGGACAGGAGAACACCGGGGAGCTGTTTTTT
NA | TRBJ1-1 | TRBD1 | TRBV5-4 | CASSRDSMNTEAFF | TGTGCCAGCAGCAGGGACAGCATGAACACTGAAGCTTTCTTT
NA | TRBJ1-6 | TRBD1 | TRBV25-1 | CASSEWRGQYNSPLHF | TGTGCCAGCAGTGAATGGAGGGGACAGTATAATTCACCCCTCCACTTT
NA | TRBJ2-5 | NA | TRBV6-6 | CASSYTGREETQYF | TGTGCCAGCAGTTACACGGGCAGGGAAGAGACCCAGTACTTC
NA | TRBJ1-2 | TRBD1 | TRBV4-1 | CASSQFGTQGYGYTF | TGCGCCAGCAGCCAATTCGGAACACAGGGGTATGGCTACACCTTC
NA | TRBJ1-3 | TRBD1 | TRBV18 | CASSDRGLTGNTIYF | TGTGCCAGCTCAGACAGGGGGCTGACTGGAAACACCATATATTTT
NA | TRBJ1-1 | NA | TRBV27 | CASSQNPPGTEAFF | TGTGCCAGCAGCCAAAACCCCCCGGGGACTGAAGCTTTCTTT
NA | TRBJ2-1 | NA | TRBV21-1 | CASSKIGRNNEQFF | TGTGCCAGCAGCAAAATCGGCAGGAACAATGAGCAGTTCTTC
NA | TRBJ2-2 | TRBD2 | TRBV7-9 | CASSLGLATGELFF | TGTGCCAGCAGCCTGGGACTAGCCACCGGGGAGCTGTTTTTT
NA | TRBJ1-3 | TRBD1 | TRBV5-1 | CASSLDRGRGNTIYF | TGCGCCAGCAGCTTGGACAGGGGGCGCGGGAACACCATATATTTT
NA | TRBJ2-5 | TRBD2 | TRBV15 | CATSSPIERGYQETQYF | TGTGCCACCAGCAGTCCTATTGAGCGGGGTTATCAAGAGACCCAGTACTTC
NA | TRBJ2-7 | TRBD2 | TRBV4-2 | CASSEGLASRGYEQYF | TGTGCCAGCAGCGAAGGACTAGCCTCGAGGGGCTACGAGCAGTACTTC
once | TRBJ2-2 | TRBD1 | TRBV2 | CASRQGARNTGELFF | TGTGCCAGCAGACAGGGGGCTCGGAACACCGGGGAGCTGTTTTTT
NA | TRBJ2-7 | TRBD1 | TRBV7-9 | CSSSLLGQGSYYEQYF | TGTTCCAGCAGCTTATTGGGACAGGGTTCTTACTACGAGCAGTACTTC
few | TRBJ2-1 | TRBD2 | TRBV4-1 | CASSQDSGGGIEQFF | TGCGCCAGCAGCCAAGATTCCGGGGGGGGTATTGAGCAGTTCTTC
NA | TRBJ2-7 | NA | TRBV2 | CASSEQGYEQYF | TGTGCCAGCAGTGAGCAGGGATACGAGCAGTACTTC
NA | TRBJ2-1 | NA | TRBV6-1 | CASSEARSGGPYNEQFF | TGTGCCAGCAGTGAAGCGCGATCGGGGGGCCCTTACAATGAGCAGTTCTTC
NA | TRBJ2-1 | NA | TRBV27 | CASSLRGTYNEQFF | TGTGCCAGCAGTTTAAGGGGGACCTACAATGAGCAGTTCTTC
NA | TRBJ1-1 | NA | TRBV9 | CASSVVGGGSEAFF | TGTGCCAGCAGCGTAGTAGGTGGGGGGTCTGAAGCTTTCTTT